A selection of T cell receptor beta chains follows, all from one sample in a study of blood T cell repertoires in COVID-19. Here immunoSEQ multiplex PCR was the method, and the copy in TCRdb shows in-frame clones only, minus some. The data hold about 500,000 clones, with 85% to 90% observed a single time. The sample consisted of peripheral blood. The source of these receptors is a woman aged 45-59 years with COVID-19, enrolled during active disease. The CDR3 runs from the conserved cysteine through the conserved F or W. The D gene is left open where the match is weak. Rows give clone size only sometimes, using once, few, many, or a class for an expanded clone.

TRBJ1-1 NA TRBV2 NA CASSDEGVNTEAFF TGTGCCAGCAGTGACGAGGGGGTGAACACTGAAGCTTTCTTT
TRBJ2-2 NA TRBV5-1 NA CASSLALAGSVTGELFF TGCGCCAGCAGCTTGGCCTTGGCGGGGTCGGTCACCGGGGAGCTGTTTTTT
TRBJ1-1 NA TRBV4-1 NA CASSQEQVTEAFF TGCGCCAGCAGCCAAGAACAGGTGACTGAAGCTTTCTTT
TRBJ2-3 TRBD2 TRBV5-1 NA CASSSGTSGASPGTDTQYF TGCGCCAGCAGTTCTGGGACTAGCGGGGCGTCTCCTGGCACAGATACGCAGTATTTT
TRBJ2-3 NA TRBV11-3 NA CASSLVVGDTQYF TGTGCCAGCAGTTTGGTTGTCGGGGATACGCAGTATTTT
TRBJ2-3 TRBD2 TRBV4-1 NA CASRGGATDTQYF TGCGCCAGCCGCGGGGGGGCTACAGATACGCAGTATTTT
TRBJ1-2 NA TRBV2 NA CANGQTFYGYTF TGTGCCAACGGACAGACCTTCTATGGCTACACCTTC
TRBJ1-5 NA TRBV2 NA CASRGTSNQPQHF TGTGCCAGCAGGGGGACATCCAATCAGCCCCAGCATTTT
TRBJ2-5 NA TRBV11-3 once CASSPLFGETQYF TGTGCCAGCAGCCCTCTTTTCGGGGAGACCCAGTACTTC
TRBJ2-2 NA TRBV18 NA CASSHKTGELFF TGTGCCAGCTCACACAAGACCGGGGAGCTGTTTTTT
TRBJ1-4 NA TRBV4-1 NA CASSQAGTGANEKLFF TGCGCCAGCAGCCAAGCGGGGACGGGGGCTAATGAAAAACTGTTTTTT
TRBJ2-1 TRBD2 TRBV5-4 NA CASSAPTSGGAYNEQFF TGTGCCAGCAGCGCCCCGACTAGCGGGGGGGCCTACAATGAGCAGTTCTTC
TRBJ1-1 NA TRBV7-9 NA CASSPVGGGAFF TGTGCCAGCAGCCCCGTGGGGGGAGGCGCTTTCTTT
TRBJ2-1 TRBD2 TRBV9 NA CASSVRRGGAGPSSYNEQFF TGTGCCAGCAGCGTAAGAAGGGGAGGGGCCGGGCCAAGTTCCTACAATGAGCAGTTCTTC
TRBJ1-2 NA TRBV27 NA CASSYRRGYGYTF TGTGCCAGCAGTTACAGGAGGGGCTATGGCTACACCTTC
TRBJ1-2 NA TRBV12-3/TRBV12-4 NA CATGSANYGYTF TGTGCCACAGGGTCTGCTAACTATGGCTACACCTTC
TRBJ2-5 NA TRBV28 NA CASRHPQETQYF TGTGCCAGTCGACACCCTCAAGAGACCCAGTACTTC
TRBJ1-1 NA TRBV5-1 NA CASSFGPPNTEAFF TGCGCCAGCAGCTTTGGGCCTCCGAACACTGAAGCTTTCTTT
TRBJ2-2 NA TRBV12-5 NA CASGIPFGERTGELFF TGTGCTAGTGGTATCCCCTTCGGGGAGCGCACCGGGGAGCTGTTTTTT